This T cell receptor beta chain was recovered during a study of beta chain features in type 1 diabetes. Points from the study as a whole: Moderate yet significant TCRB CDR3 shortening was seen in Type 1 diabetes patients in all four CD4+ subsets. The study found that naive, central memory and Treg TCRB repertoires appeared more similar in patients than in healthy donors. Fewer insertions but more deletions were seen at VDJ junctions in type 1 diabetes patients.

Concerning this clone: Its target is not known.

The V segment lost 0 bases and the J segment 9 bases; nucleotides outside the gene matches: 11. Germline V gene lookup returns CDR1 SGHTA and CDR2 FQGNSA. This CDR3 spans 16 amino acids. Reverse transcription of all isolated RNA meant that expressed TCRB transcripts were sequenced. TCRdb keeps only in-frame clones here, not all; method: immunoSEQ multiplex PCR. The table includes roughly 300,000 clones, approximately 8.2% detected once. This receptor was identified in a woman in her late teens or twenties in good health. The V gene is TRBV7-2, the J gene TRBJ1-3; 7 positions agree with TRBD1. The sample comprised central memory CD4+ T cells from blood. The CDR3 nucleotides read TGTGCCAGCAGCTTAGCCTCGGGACTCTCAGGGGGCACCATATATTTT. It yields the protein CASSLASGLSGGTIYF.